Here is one T cell receptor (beta chain) with its context. The source of the sample is a study of shared clonotypes between healthy human individuals. Sequencing used immunoSEQ multiplex PCR; TCRdb keeps in-frame clones, though not all of them. Of roughly 2,500,000 clones in the sample, under 95% were seen once. The receptor's source is a man aged 18 to 29 in good health. Some clones in this sample may be carry-over from other donors' samples. The specimen sequenced was naive CD4+ T cells from PBMCs. This sample's subset: CD45RA+ positively selected.

CDR3 residues: CASSSRPAETGSEQFF. In DNA, the CDR3 is TGTGCCAGTAGTAGCAGACCAGCGGAGACAGGGAGTGAGCAGTTCTTC. This chain uses TRBV19 with TRBJ2-1; TRBD1 matches 7 bases. CDR3 size: 16 residues. Trimming at V came to 4 bases and at J to 9 bases, leaving 15 bases not matched to a gene. Germline V gene data show CDR1 as LNHDA and CDR2 as SQIVND (reference sequence).